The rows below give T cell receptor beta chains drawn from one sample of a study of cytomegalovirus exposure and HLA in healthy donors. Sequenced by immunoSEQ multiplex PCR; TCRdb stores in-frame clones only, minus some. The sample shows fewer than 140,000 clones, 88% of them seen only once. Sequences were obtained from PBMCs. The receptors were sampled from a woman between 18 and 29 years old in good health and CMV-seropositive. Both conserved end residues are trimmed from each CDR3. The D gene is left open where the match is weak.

cdr3_aa: ASSPLSDGYTDTQY
j_call: TRBJ2-3
v_call: TRBV7-9
d_call: .

cdr3_aa: ASSPPGTGDTGELF
j_call: TRBJ2-2
v_call: TRBV18
d_call: TRBD1

cdr3_aa: ASSELTPYNEQF
j_call: TRBJ2-1
v_call: TRBV2
d_call: .

cdr3_aa: ASSPALGAFHGN
j_call: TRBJ2-3
v_call: TRBV28
d_call: .

cdr3_aa: ASSTDAGGNTIY
j_call: TRBJ1-3
v_call: TRBV5-1
d_call: .

cdr3_aa: ASSTDRGRTEAF
j_call: TRBJ1-1
v_call: TRBV6-5
d_call: TRBD1

cdr3_aa: AISVGAGGDNEQF
j_call: TRBJ2-1
v_call: TRBV10-3
d_call: .

cdr3_aa: ASSGRTSRSSDSYNEQF
j_call: TRBJ2-1
v_call: TRBV11-2
d_call: TRBD2

cdr3_aa: ASSQESGGAWETQY
j_call: TRBJ2-5
v_call: TRBV4-1
d_call: TRBD2

cdr3_aa: ASSPLGMNTEAF
j_call: TRBJ1-1
v_call: TRBV7-9
d_call: .

cdr3_aa: ASRVSGEPPLH
j_call: TRBJ1-6
v_call: TRBV12-2
d_call: .

cdr3_aa: ASSTGTGAGQPQH
j_call: TRBJ1-5
v_call: TRBV6-5
d_call: TRBD1

cdr3_aa: ASSGLAGDTQY
j_call: TRBJ2-3
v_call: TRBV9
d_call: TRBD2

cdr3_aa: ASSKAACSGGPHGSYEQY
j_call: TRBJ2-7
v_call: TRBV21-1
d_call: .